The rows below give T cell receptor beta chains drawn from one sample of a study of blood T cell repertoires in COVID-19. The repertoire was sequenced with immunoSEQ multiplex PCR; TCRdb's copy has only in-frame clones and lacks some. The sample holds some 45,000 clones, 75% to 85% seen once. Sequenced material: peripheral blood. Receptor source: a man older than 75 in a cohort sampled during active COVID-19. Both conserved end residues are part of each CDR3.

J gene: TRBJ2-1
V gene: TRBV7-2
CDR3 protein: CASSLSGRANEQFF

J gene: TRBJ2-5
V gene: TRBV6-5
CDR3 protein: CASSYSRLAEGTQYF

J gene: TRBJ1-5
V gene: TRBV15
CDR3 protein: CATSSRTGSQPQHF

J gene: TRBJ1-5
V gene: TRBV28
CDR3 protein: CASSLQDQPQHF

J gene: TRBJ1-1
V gene: TRBV4-2
CDR3 protein: CATQGMNTEAFF

J gene: TRBJ1-2
V gene: TRBV6-5
CDR3 protein: CASSHRDSRNGYTF

J gene: TRBJ1-5
V gene: TRBV28
CDR3 protein: CASSRPGTGNQPQHF

J gene: TRBJ2-7
V gene: TRBV27
CDR3 protein: CASSSGGAPSYEQYF

J gene: TRBJ2-7
V gene: TRBV5-3
CDR3 protein: CARSGTGTSYEQYF

J gene: TRBJ2-1
V gene: TRBV9
CDR3 protein: CASTRGGEIYNEQFF

J gene: TRBJ1-2
V gene: TRBV5-8
CDR3 protein: CASSLQVVYGYTF

J gene: TRBJ2-1
V gene: TRBV6-5
CDR3 protein: CASSYPWSNEQFF

J gene: TRBJ2-3
V gene: TRBV18
CDR3 protein: CASSPLGGSRTDTQYF

J gene: TRBJ2-1
V gene: TRBV5-1
CDR3 protein: CASTDTGSYNEQFF

J gene: TRBJ1-1
V gene: TRBV5-1
CDR3 protein: CASRVDPRSAEAFF

J gene: TRBJ2-5
V gene: TRBV7-2
CDR3 protein: CASSFNAGTQETQYF

J gene: TRBJ1-6
V gene: TRBV4-1
CDR3 protein: CASSQPGYDSPLHF